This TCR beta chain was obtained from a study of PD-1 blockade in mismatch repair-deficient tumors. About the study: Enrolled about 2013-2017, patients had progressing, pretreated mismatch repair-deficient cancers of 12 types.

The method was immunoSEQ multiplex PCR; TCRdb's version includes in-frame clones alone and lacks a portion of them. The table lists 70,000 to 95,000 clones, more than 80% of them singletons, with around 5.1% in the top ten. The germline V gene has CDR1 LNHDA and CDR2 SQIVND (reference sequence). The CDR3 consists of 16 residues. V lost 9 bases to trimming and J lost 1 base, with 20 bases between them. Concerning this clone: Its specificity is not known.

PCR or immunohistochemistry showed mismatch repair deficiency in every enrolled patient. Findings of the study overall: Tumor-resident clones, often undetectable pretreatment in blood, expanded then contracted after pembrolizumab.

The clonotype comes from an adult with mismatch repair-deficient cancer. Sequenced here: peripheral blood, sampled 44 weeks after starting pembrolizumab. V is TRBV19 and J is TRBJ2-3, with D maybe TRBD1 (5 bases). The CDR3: CASAPVGPAGTDTQYF. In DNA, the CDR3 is TGTGCCAGCGCACCGGTGGGGCCGGCTGGCACAGATACGCAGTATTTT.